Sequencing of this T cell receptor beta chain was carried out in a study of T cell repertoires in cytomegalovirus infection. Overall study: Matching HLA type and CMV infection were both indicated by public TCR beta signatures.

Study-level points and caveats: Identification of carriers of CMV plus the relevant HLA was performed using cumulative public TCR beta family frequency. Dominating the ex vivo response were HLA-C-restricted CMV-specific TCR beta clonotypes.

The CDR3 is made up of 15 amino acids. The V and J ends lost 5 bases and 3 bases respectively, with 13 bases between them. Germline V gene sequence: CDR1 SGHVS, CDR2 FQNEAQ. Using its own MiXCR run on the reads, TCRdb lists one record per CDR3 protein. This table has under 850,000 distinct CDR3 sequences, less than 40% appearing once. This clonotype was counted at least ten times. Its antigen is unknown. Source material: PBMCs. The chain carries TRBV7-8 and TRBJ2-2, with no clear D. This TCR derives from a human donor in good health (CMV status not recorded). Some clones in this sample may be carry-over from other donors' samples. The CDR3 protein is CASSRDRRYTGELFF. DNA for the CDR3: TGTGCCAGCAGCCGAGACCGGCGCTACACCGGGGAGCTGTTTTTT.